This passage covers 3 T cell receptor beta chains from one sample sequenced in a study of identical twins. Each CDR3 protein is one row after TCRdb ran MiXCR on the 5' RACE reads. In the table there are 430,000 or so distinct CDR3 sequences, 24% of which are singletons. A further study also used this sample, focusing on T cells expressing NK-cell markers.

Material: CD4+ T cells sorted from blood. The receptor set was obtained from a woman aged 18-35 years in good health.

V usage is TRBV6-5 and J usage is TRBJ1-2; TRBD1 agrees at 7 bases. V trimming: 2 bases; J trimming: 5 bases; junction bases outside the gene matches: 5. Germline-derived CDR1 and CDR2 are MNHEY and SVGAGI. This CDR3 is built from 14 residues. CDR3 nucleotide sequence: TGTGCCAGCAGTTACGGCAGGGGGTTATATGGCTACACCTTC. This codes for CASSYGRGLYGYTF.

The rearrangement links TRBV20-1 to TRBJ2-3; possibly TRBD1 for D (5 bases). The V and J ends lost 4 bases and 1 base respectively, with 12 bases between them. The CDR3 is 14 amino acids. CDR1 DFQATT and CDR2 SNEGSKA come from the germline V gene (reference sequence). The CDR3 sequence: CSAIPQGGTDTQYF. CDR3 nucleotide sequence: TGCAGTGCTATCCCCCAGGGTGGCACAGATACGCAGTATTTT.

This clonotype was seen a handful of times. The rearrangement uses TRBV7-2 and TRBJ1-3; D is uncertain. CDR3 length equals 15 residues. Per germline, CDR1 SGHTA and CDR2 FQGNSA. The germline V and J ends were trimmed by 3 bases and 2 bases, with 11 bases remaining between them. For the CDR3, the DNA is TGTGCCAGCAGCTTGGAGGGATGGGCTGGAAACACCATATATTTT. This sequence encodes CASSLEGWAGNTIYF.